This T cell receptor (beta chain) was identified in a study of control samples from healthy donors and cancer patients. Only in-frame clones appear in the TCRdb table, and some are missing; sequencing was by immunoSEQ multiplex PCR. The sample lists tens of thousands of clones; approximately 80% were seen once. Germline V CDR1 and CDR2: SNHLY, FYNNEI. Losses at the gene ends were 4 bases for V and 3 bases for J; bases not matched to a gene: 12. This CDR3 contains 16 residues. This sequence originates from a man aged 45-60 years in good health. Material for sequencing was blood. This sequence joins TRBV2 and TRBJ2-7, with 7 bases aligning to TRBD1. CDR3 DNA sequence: TGTGCCAGCAGTGGTACCGGGACAGCTAACCTCTACGAGCAGTACTTC. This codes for CASSGTGTANLYEQYF.